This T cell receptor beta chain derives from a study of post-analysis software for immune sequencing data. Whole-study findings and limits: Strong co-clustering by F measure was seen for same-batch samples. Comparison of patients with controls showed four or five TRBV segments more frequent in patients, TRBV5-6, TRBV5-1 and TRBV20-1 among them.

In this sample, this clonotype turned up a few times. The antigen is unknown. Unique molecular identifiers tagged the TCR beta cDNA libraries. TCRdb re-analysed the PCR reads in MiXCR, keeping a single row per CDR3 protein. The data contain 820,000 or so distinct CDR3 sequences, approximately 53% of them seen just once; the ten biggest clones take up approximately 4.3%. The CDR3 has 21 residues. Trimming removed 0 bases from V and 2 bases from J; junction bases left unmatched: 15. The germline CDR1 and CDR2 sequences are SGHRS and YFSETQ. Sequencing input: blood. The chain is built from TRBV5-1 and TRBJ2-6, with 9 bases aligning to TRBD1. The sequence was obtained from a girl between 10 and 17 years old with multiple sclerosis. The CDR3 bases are TGCGCCAGCAGCTTGGAAACGGGACAGGGCCGTCTTCGACCTGGGGCCAACGTCCTGACTTTC. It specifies CASSLETGQGRLRPGANVLTF.